This T cell receptor beta chain was sequenced in a study of T cell responses to AZD1222 COVID-19 vaccine. For this clone: The antigen is undetermined.

The CDR3 contains 14 residues. Germline values: CDR1 ENHRY, CDR2 SYGVKD. V lost 10 bases and J 3 bases, leaving 19 bases between the germline ends. Profiling relied on immunoSEQ multiplex PCR, and the TCRdb table lists in-frame clones only, not all of them. The sample holds tens of thousands of clones, 75% to 95% seen once. Findings and limits, study-wide: Repertoire samples came only from after the peak T cell response. At baseline, just 6 or 7 AZD1222 recipients tested seropositive.

The J gene is TRBJ2-7, the V gene TRBV10-3; TRBD2 is a possible D gene (6 bases). Here the sequenced sample was peripheral blood, taken 28 days after the second dose of the MenACWY control vaccine. The TCR comes from an adult who received the MenACWY meningococcal vaccine as a control. The CDR3 bases are TGTGCCACCACGCGGGACCTAGCGAACTACGAGCAGTACTTC. As protein: CATTRDLANYEQYF.